This T cell receptor beta chain was obtained from a study of T cells in Graves' hyperthyroidism and ophthalmopathy. The CDR3 regions of TCR beta were amplified from RNA transcripts. The HTBI set primed first-round TCR CDR3 RT-PCR. A single record per CDR3 protein comes from TCRdb applying MiXCR to the multiplex PCR reads. This sample has roughly 560,000 distinct CDR3 sequences, with roughly 14% found just once. This CDR3 is built from 12 residues. The V gene lost 6 bases and the J gene lost 13 bases, with 18 bases spanning the gap. The germline V gene encodes CDR1 SNHLY and CDR2 FYNNEI. This clonotype was counted only a few times. Possible read error: a much larger clone is one base away.

The sample comprised blood. The clonotype originates from a woman aged 40 to 49 with Graves' ophthalmopathy. The chain has TRBV2 and TRBJ1-2; a weak D match, TRBD1 (5 bases). The CDR3 here is CASRGDSLGLTF. The CDR3 nucleotides read TGTGCCAGCAGGGGGGACTCACTCGGGCTCACCTTC.